The rows below give T cell receptor beta chains drawn from one sample of a study of T cells in Graves' hyperthyroidism and ophthalmopathy. TCRdb independently ran MiXCR on the multiplex PCR reads; one entry per CDR3 protein. This sample carries about 530,000 distinct CDR3 sequences, 17% of them seen once, and the ten largest clones take around 17%. The specimen was blood. The receptors were sampled from a woman aged 18 to 35 with Graves' ophthalmopathy. The CDR3 runs from the conserved cysteine through the conserved F or W. The D gene is left open where the match is weak. For some rows the clone size is stated as once, few or many, or as a class when expanded; others skip it.

clone_size j_call d_call v_call cdr3_aa cdr3_nt
many TRBJ1-6 TRBD1 TRBV7-2 CASRMDRGQGPLHF TGTGCCAGCAGAATGGACAGGGGGCAGGGGCCCCTCCACTTT
few TRBJ2-1 TRBD2 TRBV4-1 CASSQATSGRVGEQFF TGCGCCAGCAGCCAAGCGACTAGCGGGAGGGTAGGTGAGCAGTTCTTC
- TRBJ2-3 - TRBV6-1 CASRSSPTGTDTQYF TGTGCCAGCAGAAGCAGTCCGACGGGCACAGATACGCAGTATTTT
many TRBJ1-1 - TRBV6-1 CASAGLGNTEAFF TGTGCCAGCGCCGGGCTAGGGAACACTGAAGCTTTCTTT
few TRBJ1-2 TRBD1 TRBV27 CASSLFPQTGNYGYTF TGTGCCAGCAGTTTATTCCCACAGACAGGGAACTATGGCTACACCTTC
many TRBJ1-4 - TRBV18 CASSPLGLEYEKLFF TGTGCCAGCTCACCTTTAGGGCTGGAGTATGAAAAACTGTTTTTT
few TRBJ2-5 - TRBV12-5 CASGLVLDGYQETQYF TGTGCTAGTGGTTTGGTCCTGGACGGATATCAAGAGACCCAGTACTTC
many TRBJ2-7 TRBD2 TRBV7-9 CASSPWTSGTYEQYF TGTGCCAGCAGCCCCTGGACTAGCGGCACCTACGAGCAGTACTTC
few TRBJ1-2 - TRBV6-5 CASSYSGSSLDYGYTF TGTGCCAGCAGTTACTCCGGGAGTTCGCTGGACTATGGCTACACCTTC
once TRBJ2-7 TRBD2 TRBV28 CASSIGLAGVEYEQYF TGTGCCAGCAGTATCGGACTAGCGGGAGTTGAGTACGAGCAGTACTTC
- TRBJ2-5 TRBD2 TRBV10-2 CASRVSGRAQETQYF TGCGCCAGCAGAGTAAGCGGGAGGGCCCAAGAGACCCAGTACTTC
few TRBJ2-7 - TRBV2 CATIPPGSHVYEQYF TGTGCCACCATCCCCCCAGGGAGCCATGTTTACGAGCAGTACTTC
many TRBJ1-1 TRBD1 TRBV2 CASSGQGSKAFF TGTGCCAGCAGTGGACAGGGGAGCAAGGCTTTCTTT
few TRBJ1-2 TRBD1 TRBV6-6 CASSYDGNLDRGLEYGYTF TGTGCCAGCAGTTACGACGGAAACTTGGACAGGGGGCTGGAATATGGCTACACCTTC
- TRBJ2-1 - TRBV24-1 CATSDLKGVSSDEQFF TGTGCCACCAGTGATTTGAAGGGGGTCAGCAGCGATGAGCAGTTCTTC
many TRBJ2-7 - TRBV6-6 CASSYGRGIHEQYF TGTGCCAGCAGTTACGGTCGGGGGATCCACGAGCAGTACTTC
- TRBJ2-7 - TRBV6-5 CASSYGRVSSYEQYF TGTGCCAGCAGTTACGGCAGGGTCAGCTCCTACGAGCAGTACTTC
few TRBJ2-5 - TRBV29-1 CSVDVGGQETQYF TGCAGCGTTGACGTGGGCGGCCAAGAGACCCAGTACTTC
many TRBJ2-1 - TRBV12-3/TRBV12-4 CASSFTGEGNEQFF TGTGCCAGCAGTTTTACGGGAGAGGGTAATGAGCAGTTCTTC
few TRBJ1-1 TRBD1 TRBV28 CASREGTGEAFF TGTGCCAGCAGAGAGGGGACAGGCGAAGCTTTCTTT
- TRBJ1-5 - TRBV20-1 CSASYSGLTNQPQHF TGCAGTGCTAGCTATTCGGGACTAACCAATCAGCCCCAGCATTTT
- TRBJ1-2 - TRBV4-1 CASSQDLAGKSIGGYTF TGCGCCAGCAGCCAAGATTTGGCAGGGAAGTCCATCGGTGGCTACACCTTC
few TRBJ2-1 TRBD2 TRBV10-2 CASTGTELAEQFF TGCGCCAGCACTGGGACGGAACTAGCGGAGCAGTTCTTC
many TRBJ1-1 - TRBV5-5 CASSPSTFPTGTEAFF TGTGCCAGCAGCCCTTCGACATTTCCCACGGGGACTGAAGCTTTCTTT
many TRBJ2-5 - TRBV18 CASSPPGRQQETQYF TGTGCCAGCTCACCACCGGGTAGGCAACAAGAGACCCAGTACTTC
- TRBJ1-2 - TRBV11-2 CASSLEPGDHYGYTF TGTGCCAGCAGCTTAGAACCAGGGGATCATTATGGCTACACCTTC
- TRBJ2-7 TRBD2 TRBV28 CASSEPGLVAYEQYF TGTGCCAGCAGTGAGCCGGGACTAGTGGCCTACGAGCAGTACTTC
once TRBJ2-7 TRBD2 TRBV18 CASSLPGLAEAEQYF TGTGCCAGCTCGCTTCCGGGACTAGCGGAGGCCGAGCAGTACTTC
- TRBJ1-5 - TRBV2 CASSEGGYSNQPQHF TGTGCCAGCAGTGAAGGCGGTTATAGCAATCAGCCCCAGCATTTT
once TRBJ2-7 - TRBV4-1 CASSQGVPFAGAQDEQYF TGCGCCAGCAGCCAAGGGGTCCCTTTTGCGGGGGCGCAGGACGAGCAGTACTTC
many TRBJ2-7 - TRBV7-2 CASSLDNLGGLYEQYF TGTGCCAGCAGCTTAGACAATTTGGGGGGGCTCTACGAGCAGTACTTC
many TRBJ2-4 TRBD2 TRBV20-1 CSAKGLAGTNIQYF TGCAGTGCTAAGGGACTAGCGGGAACTAACATTCAGTACTTC
many TRBJ1-1 - TRBV28 CASNDRLGPEAFF TGTGCCAGCAACGACAGATTGGGCCCTGAAGCTTTCTTT
many TRBJ2-2 - TRBV2 CASGDRTGELFF TGTGCCTCAGGGGACCGCACCGGGGAGCTGTTTTTT
- TRBJ2-2 - TRBV7-9 CANSTGQNTGELFF TGTGCCAACAGCACGGGACAGAACACCGGGGAGCTGTTTTTT
many TRBJ1-1 - TRBV6-1 CASSLESTGNTEAFF TGTGCCAGCAGTCTAGAATCGACAGGGAACACTGAAGCTTTCTTT
many TRBJ2-7 TRBD2 TRBV5-1 CASNQQGTSGSYEQYF TGCGCCAGCAACCAACAGGGGACTAGCGGGAGCTACGAGCAGTACTTC
many TRBJ1-5 - TRBV20-1 CSARDQDRPSNQPQHF TGCAGTGCTAGAGATCAGGACAGACCTAGCAATCAGCCCCAGCATTTT
- TRBJ1-5 - TRBV20-1 CSARDPRGGSNQPQHF TGCAGTGCTAGAGACCCTAGGGGGGGGAGCAATCAGCCCCAGCATTTT
few TRBJ2-3 - TRBV6-1 CASSGGTGPVSTDTQYF TGTGCCAGCAGTGGAGGGACGGGGCCAGTCTCAACAGATACGCAGTATTTT
few TRBJ1-2 - TRBV25-1 CASSENEFQGYTF TGTGCCAGCAGTGAAAATGAGTTTCAGGGCTACACCTTC
many TRBJ2-1 - TRBV7-3 CASSLTLGGPYNEQFF TGTGCCAGCAGCTTAACGTTAGGGGGGCCATACAATGAGCAGTTCTTC
many TRBJ2-3 - TRBV12-3/TRBV12-4 CASSFWAGRITDTQYF TGTGCCAGCAGTTTCTGGGCGGGGCGAATCACAGATACGCAGTATTTT
few TRBJ2-3 - TRBV28 CASSLAGPRTDTQYF TGTGCCAGCAGTTTAGCAGGCCCCCGCACAGATACGCAGTATTTT
few TRBJ2-7 TRBD1 TRBV28 CASYTGGGYEQYF TGTGCCAGCTATACAGGGGGCGGCTACGAGCAGTACTTC
- TRBJ2-3 TRBD2 TRBV20-1 CSATLSSGKGGTDTQYF TGCAGTGCTACACTTTCTAGCGGGAAGGGAGGCACAGATACGCAGTATTTT
many TRBJ2-3 TRBD1 TRBV7-2 CASSQQGLNTDTQYF TGTGCCAGCAGCCAACAGGGGTTAAACACAGATACGCAGTATTTT
- TRBJ2-6 - TRBV29-1 CSVLGAGANVLTF TGCAGCGTTCTAGGGGCTGGGGCCAACGTCCTGACTTTC
- TRBJ2-7 - TRBV28 CASNPYQGPSYEQYF TGTGCCAGCAATCCTTATCAGGGGCCCTCCTACGAGCAGTACTTC
once TRBJ2-1 - TRBV24-1 CATSRNSEQFF TGTGCCACCAGTCGCAACTCCGAGCAGTTCTTC
many TRBJ2-3 - TRBV9 CASSVNGVRTDTQYF TGTGCCAGCAGCGTAAACGGGGTACGCACAGATACGCAGTATTTT
- TRBJ2-2 - TRBV14 CASSPTWGNRELFF TGTGCCAGCAGCCCGACGTGGGGAAACCGGGAGCTGTTTTTT
- TRBJ1-3 - TRBV5-1 CASRAGIGNTIYF TGCGCCAGCAGGGCCGGGATCGGAAACACCATATATTTT
few TRBJ1-1 - TRBV28 CASTDKGTEAFF TGTGCCAGCACTGACAAAGGCACTGAAGCTTTCTTT
few TRBJ2-1 TRBD1 TRBV18 CASSRPGTGNEQFF TGTGCCAGCTCACGTCCCGGGACAGGGAATGAGCAGTTCTTC
few TRBJ2-7 TRBD1 TRBV15 CATSRMTGGSYEQYF TGTGCCACCAGCAGAATGACAGGGGGGTCCTACGAGCAGTACTTC
- TRBJ1-1 - TRBV18 CASSPAPLRMNTEAFF TGTGCCAGCTCACCCGCTCCGCTCAGGATGAACACTGAAGCTTTCTTT
- TRBJ2-5 TRBD1 TRBV27 CASSGDSAQGTQYF TGTGCCAGCAGTGGGGACAGTGCCCAAGGGACCCAGTACTTC
- TRBJ2-1 TRBD2 TRBV20-1 CSARRLARSYNEQFF TGCAGTGCTAGGAGACTAGCGCGCTCCTACAATGAGCAGTTCTTC
many TRBJ2-7 - TRBV28 CASSLSRTYEQYF TGTGCCAGCAGTTTATCTCGGACCTACGAGCAGTACTTC